This T cell receptor beta chain appears in the sequencing data of a study of vaccination effects on CD4 cells after COVID-19. Notes on the study in general: In the study, convalescent patients were few, and early post-infection timepoints were absent.

V was cut by 4 bases and J by 7 bases, with 20 bases left in between. This CDR3 spans 16 amino acids. CDR1 is MNHNS, CDR2 SASEGT, per germline. A remark on this clone: Its antigen is not identified.

Produced via immunoSEQ multiplex PCR; TCRdb's table is partial and in-frame only. The sample has roughly 67,000 clones; around 81% are singletons. Peptide-pool stimulation followed by sequencing identified expanded antigen-specific CD4+ clonotypes in the ViraFEST assay. Between days 10 and 11 of culture, CD4+ T cells were separated out. Nucleocapsid antibodies were negative in the vaccine recipients, who had never had SARS-CoV-2 infection. The researchers cultured some 1.9 million PBMC per well with about 10 IU/ml IL-2 and roughly 10 ug/ml peptides. This chain uses TRBV6-1 with TRBJ1-5; no reliable D call. The sequencing used CD4+ T cells from PBMCs cultured with SARS-CoV-2 spike peptides, collected before COVID-19 vaccination. This TCR was recovered from a human donor who received a COVID-19 vaccine. The CDR3 region has the DNA TGTGCCAGCAGTGGCCCAGCAGGACGACGATTCCAGCCCCAGCATTTT. Translated, it gives CASSGPAGRRFQPQHF.